This T cell receptor (beta chain) was sequenced in a study of regulatory T cells in long-lasting Graves disease. Findings and limits, study-wide: Favored gene segments in persistent disease were TRBV28, TRBJ1-2 and TRBJ2-5.

TCR beta libraries were built with iRepertoire HTBI primers and Arm-PCR of CDR3 regions. TCRdb redid the calling of the multiplex PCR reads with MiXCR, one entry per CDR3 protein. The sample records 500,000 or so distinct CDR3 sequences, more than 15% being singletons. Time point given: newly diagnosed GD, antithyroid drugs for less than 3 months. Construction of the TCR library relied on RNA isolated from PBMCs. An endocrinology unit in Xi'an, China, supplied the patients. The V end was cut by 4 bases, the J end by 6 bases, with 12 bases between. The CDR3 sequence is 14 residues long. In germline, CDR1 is SGHTA, CDR2 FQGTGA. At least ten counts were recorded for this clonotype. The antigen is not known. The data were also submitted as part of a second study, on T cells in Graves' hyperthyroidism and ophthalmopathy. In that study: These patients, aged 18 to 65, had recently diagnosed hyperthyroidism lasting under 2 months. During a first-round RT-PCR of the TCR CDR3, the HTBI primer set was used.

This rearrangement joins TRBV7-3 to TRBJ2-2; D is tentatively TRBD1 or TRBD2 (5 bases each). The origin of this receptor is a woman aged 35 to 59 with Graves disease. Sample: peripheral blood mononuclear cells (PBMCs), taken at new diagnosis, from a patient treated with antithyroid drugs. The DNA for the CDR3 is TGTGCCAGCAGCTCCTGGGGGTATGCCGGGGAGCTGTTTTTT. Amino acids: CASSSWGYAGELFF.